The next 15 T cell receptor beta chains were all read from a single sample in a study of T cell responses to AZD1222 COVID-19 vaccine. Generated by immunoSEQ multiplex PCR, the TCRdb table keeps only in-frame clones and is missing some. The sample contains more than 250,000 clones, approximately 93% of which appear only once. The sample was peripheral blood, taken on day 0 of AZD1222 vaccination. The receptors stem from an adult in good health.

The chain uses TRBV19 and TRBJ2-1; no firm D call. V was clipped by 1 base and J by 2 bases, with 6 bases between them. Looked up from germline, CDR1 is LNHDA and CDR2 is SQIVND (reference sequence). The CDR3 is 14 amino acids. CDR3 loop: CASSIVNPYNEQFF. CDR3 nucleotide sequence: TGTGCCAGTAGTATAGTTAATCCCTACAATGAGCAGTTCTTC.

This clone was picked up one time. An end of the junction does not agree with germline; a read error may underlie this. This sequence joins TRBV7-3 and TRBJ2-7, with D uncertain. The CDR3 has 13 residues. CDR1 is SGHTA and CDR2 is FQGTGA in the germline V gene. CDR3 loop: CASSLTGSSEQYF. CDR3 sequence (DNA): TGTGCCAGCAGCTTAACTGGTTCCTCCGAGCAGTACTTC.

V and J are TRBV6-5 and TRBJ2-5; D is unclear. From germline, CDR1 is MNHEY and CDR2 SVGAGI. The CDR3 is 12 amino acids. Trimming stripped 5 bases from V and 5 bases from J, with 9 bases between. The DNA of the CDR3 is TGTGCCAGCAGTCCCTTGGGCGAGACCCAGTACTTC. It is translated as CASSPLGETQYF.

The chain combines TRBV28 with TRBJ1-4; tentatively, D is TRBD1 (5 bases). This CDR3 is 15 amino acids long. From germline, CDR1 is MDHEN and CDR2 SYDVKM. Trimming took 5 bases from V and 8 from J, leaving 18 bases between them. CDR3 protein: CASSAPGRSGEKLFF. In nucleotides, the CDR3 is TGTGCCAGCAGTGCCCCAGGGAGAAGTGGAGAAAAACTGTTTTTT. The variable domain in full, completed from reference TRBV28 and TRBJ1-4, reads DVKVTQSSRYLVKRTGEKVFLECVQDMDHENMFWYRQDPGLGLRLIYFSYDVKMKEKGDIPEGYSVSREKKERFSLILESASTNQTSMYLCASSAPGRSGEKLFFGSGTQLSVL.

The genes are TRBV7-9 and TRBJ1-1; tentatively, D is TRBD1 (5 bases). Trimming left V 0 bases short and J 7 bases short, with 15 bases between. Germline CDR1 is SEHNR and CDR2 is FQNEAQ (reference sequence). The CDR3 covers 15 residues. DNA for the CDR3: TGTGCCAGCAGCTTAGCGAGACAGTCCCAGATTGAAGCTTTCTTT. Translated, it gives CASSLARQSQIEAFF.

The chain recombines TRBV7-9 with TRBJ2-3; D is possibly TRBD2 (7 bases). Trimming pared 5 bases from V and 4 bases from J, leaving 16 bases between. Per germline, CDR1 SEHNR and CDR2 FQNEAQ (reference sequence). This CDR3 is 15 amino acids long. The DNA of the CDR3 is TGTGCCAGCAGCCCCAAGGGGGGGAGGGCAGATACGCAGTATTTT. Protein product: CASSPKGGRADTQYF. Supplemented by reference TRBV7-9 and TRBJ2-3, the full variable domain reads DTGVSQNPRHKITKRGQNVTFRCDPISEHNRLYWYRQTLGQGPEFLTYFQNEAQLEKSRLLSDRFSAERPKGSFSTLEIQRTEQGDSAMYLCASSPKGGRADTQYFGPGTRLTVL.

This chain joins TRBV7-2 and TRBJ2-5; D may correspond to TRBD1 or TRBD2 (5 bases each). The CDR3 totals 14 residues. Germline V gene data show CDR1 as SGHTA and CDR2 as FQGNSA. V was clipped by 7 bases and J by 1 base, with 13 bases between them. CDR3: CASKLYGAQETQYF. The CDR3 nucleotides read TGTGCCAGCAAGCTCTACGGGGCCCAAGAGACCCAGTACTTC.

This clone was observed a single time. V gene TRBV7-8 combines with J gene TRBJ2-2; 8 nucleotides match TRBD1. Losses at the gene ends were 5 bases for V and 9 bases for J; bases not matched to a gene: 8. Germline assignment: CDR1 SGHVS and CDR2 FQNEAQ. CDR3 size: 14 residues. CDR3 sequence (DNA): TGTGCCAGCAGCGGGACAGGCCGAAGGTGGGAGCTGTTTTTT. Its translation: CASSGTGRRWELFF.

This clone was picked up a small number of times. The chain couples TRBV10-3 to TRBJ1-3; 8 nucleotides agree with TRBD1. Trimming took 10 bases from V and 0 from J; bases not matched to a gene: 5. The CDR3 is 14 residues long. Germline V gives CDR1 ENHRY, CDR2 SYGVKD. CDR3 sequence: CATLQGVSGNTIYF. CDR3 nucleotides: TGTGCCACGCTACAGGGGGTCTCTGGAAACACCATATATTTT.

This chain joins TRBV25-1 and TRBJ2-2, with 8 bases fitting TRBD1. The CDR3 consists of 15 residues. Germline V lookup: CDR1 MGHDK, CDR2 SYGVNS. J gave up 5 bases and V 3 bases, and 5 bases lay outside the gene matches. The CDR3 DNA reads TGTGCCAGCAGTGAGGACAGGGTGGCGACCGGGGAGCTGTTTTTT. It specifies CASSEDRVATGELFF.

The chain joins TRBV24-1 to TRBJ2-1; D tentatively reads TRBD1 or TRBD2 (6 bases each). The V gene's germline CDR1 is KGHDR and CDR2 SFDVKD. The CDR3 consists of 16 residues. Trimming cost V 4 bases and J 0 bases, with 12 bases left between them. CDR3 sequence: CATSDPGASSYNEQFF. The CDR3 DNA sequence: TGTGCCACCAGTGACCCGGGGGCCAGCTCCTACAATGAGCAGTTCTTC.

This clone was recorded once. V is TRBV7-6 and J is TRBJ2-7; 9 positions agree with TRBD2. J was trimmed by 2 bases and V by 1 base; bases with no gene match: 3. This CDR3 comprises 15 residues. Germline CDR1 and CDR2: SGHVS and FNYEAQ. CDR3 sequence reads: CASSLGTSVPYEQYF. In DNA, the CDR3 is TGTGCCAGCAGCTTAGGGACTAGCGTTCCCTACGAGCAGTACTTC.

The chain has TRBV5-4 and TRBJ2-1; 16 bases align to TRBD2. V lost 2 bases to trimming and J lost 3 bases; unmatched junction nucleotides: 8. Germline V lookup: CDR1 SGHNT, CDR2 YYREEE (reference sequence). This CDR3 is built from 19 residues. The chain's CDR3 is CASSLEGLAGGGGYNEQFF. The CDR3 nucleotides read TGTGCCAGCAGCTTAGAGGGACTAGCGGGAGGGGGAGGCTACAATGAGCAGTTCTTC.

The CDR3 protein is CASSAGGAQTDTQYF. CDR3 coding DNA: TGTGCCAGCAGCGCAGGGGGAGCCCAAACAGATACGCAGTATTTT. This rearrangement joins TRBV6-5 to TRBJ2-3; 7 bases match TRBD1. The CDR3 totals 15 residues. The junction had 9 bases not matched to a gene; V was cut back by 6 bases and J by 3 bases. CDR1 MNHEY and CDR2 SVGAGI come from the germline V gene.

The V call is TRBV3-1 (or the pseudogene TRBV3-2), the J call TRBJ1-6; 8 bases map to TRBD1. Per germline, CDR1 LGHDT and CDR2 YNNKEL (reference sequence). After removal of 4 bases from V and 9 bases from J, the junction contained 11 bases not matched to a gene. CDR3 length: 16 amino acids. The CDR3 DNA is TGTGCCAGCAGCCCACCAGCGACAGGGGTGGCTTCACCCCTCCACTTT. Encoded protein: CASSPPATGVASPLHF.